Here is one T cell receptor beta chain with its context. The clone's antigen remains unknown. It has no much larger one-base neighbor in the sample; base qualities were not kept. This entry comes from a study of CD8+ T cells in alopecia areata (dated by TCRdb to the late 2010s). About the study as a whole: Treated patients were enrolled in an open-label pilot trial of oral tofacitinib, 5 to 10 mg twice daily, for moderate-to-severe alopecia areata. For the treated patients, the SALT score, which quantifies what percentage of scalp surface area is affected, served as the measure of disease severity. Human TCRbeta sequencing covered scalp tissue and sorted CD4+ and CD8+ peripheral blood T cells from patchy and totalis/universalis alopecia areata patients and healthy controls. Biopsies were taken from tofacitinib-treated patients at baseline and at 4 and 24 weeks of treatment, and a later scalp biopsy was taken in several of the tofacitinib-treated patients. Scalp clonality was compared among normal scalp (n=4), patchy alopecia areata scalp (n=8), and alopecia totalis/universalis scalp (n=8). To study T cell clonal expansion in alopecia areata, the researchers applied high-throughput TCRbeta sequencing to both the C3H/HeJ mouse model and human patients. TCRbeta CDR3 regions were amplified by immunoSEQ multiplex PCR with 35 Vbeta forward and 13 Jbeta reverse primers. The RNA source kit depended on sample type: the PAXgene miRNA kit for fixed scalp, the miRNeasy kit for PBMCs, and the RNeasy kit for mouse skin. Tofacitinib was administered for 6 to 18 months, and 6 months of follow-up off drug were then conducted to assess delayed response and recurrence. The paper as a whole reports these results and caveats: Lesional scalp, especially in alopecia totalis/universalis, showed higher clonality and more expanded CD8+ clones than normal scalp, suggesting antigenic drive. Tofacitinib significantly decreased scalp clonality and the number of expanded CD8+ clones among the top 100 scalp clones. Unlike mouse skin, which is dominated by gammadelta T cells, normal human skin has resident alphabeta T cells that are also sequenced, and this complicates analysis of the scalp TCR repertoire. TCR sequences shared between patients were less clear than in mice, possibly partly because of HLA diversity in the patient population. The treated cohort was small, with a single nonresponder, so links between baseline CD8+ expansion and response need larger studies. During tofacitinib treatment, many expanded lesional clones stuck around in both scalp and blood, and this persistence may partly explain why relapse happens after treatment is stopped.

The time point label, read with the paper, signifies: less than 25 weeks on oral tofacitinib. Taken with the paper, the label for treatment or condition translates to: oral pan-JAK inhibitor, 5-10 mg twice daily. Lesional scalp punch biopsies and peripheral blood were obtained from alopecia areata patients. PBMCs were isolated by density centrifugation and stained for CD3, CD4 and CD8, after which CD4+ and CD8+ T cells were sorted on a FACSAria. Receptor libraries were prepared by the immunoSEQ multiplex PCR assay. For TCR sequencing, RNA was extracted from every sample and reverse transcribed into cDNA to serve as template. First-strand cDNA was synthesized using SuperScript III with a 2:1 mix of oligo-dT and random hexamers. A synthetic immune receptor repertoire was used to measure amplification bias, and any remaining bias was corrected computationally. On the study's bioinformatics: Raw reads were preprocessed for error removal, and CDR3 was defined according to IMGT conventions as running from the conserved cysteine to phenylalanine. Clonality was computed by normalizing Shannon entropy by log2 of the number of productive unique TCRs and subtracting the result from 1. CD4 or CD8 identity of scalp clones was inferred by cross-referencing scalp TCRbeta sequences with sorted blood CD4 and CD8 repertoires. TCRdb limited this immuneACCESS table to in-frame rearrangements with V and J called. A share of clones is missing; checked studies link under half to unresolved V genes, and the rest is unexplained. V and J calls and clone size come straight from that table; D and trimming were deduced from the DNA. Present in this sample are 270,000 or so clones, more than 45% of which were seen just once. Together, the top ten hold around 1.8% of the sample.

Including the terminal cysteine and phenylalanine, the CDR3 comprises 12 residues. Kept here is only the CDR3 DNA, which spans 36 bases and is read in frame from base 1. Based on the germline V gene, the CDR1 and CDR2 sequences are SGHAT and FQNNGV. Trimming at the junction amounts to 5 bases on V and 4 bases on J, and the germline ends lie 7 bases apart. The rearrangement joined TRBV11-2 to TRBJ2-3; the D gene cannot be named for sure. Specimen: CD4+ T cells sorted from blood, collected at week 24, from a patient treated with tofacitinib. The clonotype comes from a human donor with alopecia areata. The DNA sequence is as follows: TGTGCCAGCAGCAAGACTGCAGATACGCAGTATTTT. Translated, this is CASSKTADTQYF.